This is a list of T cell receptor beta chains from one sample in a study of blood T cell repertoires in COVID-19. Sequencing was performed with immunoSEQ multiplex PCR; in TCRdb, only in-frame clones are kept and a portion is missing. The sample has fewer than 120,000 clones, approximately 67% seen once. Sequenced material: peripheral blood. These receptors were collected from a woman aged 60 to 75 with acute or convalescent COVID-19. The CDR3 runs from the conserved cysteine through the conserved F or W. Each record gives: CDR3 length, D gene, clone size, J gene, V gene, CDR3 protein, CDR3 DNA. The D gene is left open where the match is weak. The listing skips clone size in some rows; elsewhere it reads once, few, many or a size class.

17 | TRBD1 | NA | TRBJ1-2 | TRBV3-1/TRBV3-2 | CASSQGTGTGFRSGSTF | TGTGCCAGCAGCCAAGGAACGGGGACAGGGTTCCGATCTGGTTCTACCTTC
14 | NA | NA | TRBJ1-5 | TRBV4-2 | CASSVDRSNQPQHF | TGTGCCAGCAGCGTGGACAGAAGCAATCAGCCCCAGCATTTT
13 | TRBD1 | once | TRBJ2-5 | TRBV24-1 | CATGTGRIGAQYF | TGTGCCACGGGGACAGGGAGGATAGGAGCCCAGTACTTC
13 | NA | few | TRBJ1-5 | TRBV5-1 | CASSLAFNQPQHF | TGCGCCAGCAGCTTGGCATTCAATCAGCCCCAGCATTTT
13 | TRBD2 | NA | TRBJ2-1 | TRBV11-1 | CASSPTSGGKQFF | TGTGCCAGCAGCCCCACTAGCGGGGGAAAGCAGTTCTTC
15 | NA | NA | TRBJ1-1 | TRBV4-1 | CASSQDWQMNTEAFF | TGCGCCAGCAGCCAAGATTGGCAGATGAACACTGAAGCTTTCTTT
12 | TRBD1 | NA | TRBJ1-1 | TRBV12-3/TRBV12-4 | CASRGGQAEAFF | TGTGCCAGCAGAGGGGGACAGGCCGAAGCTTTCTTT
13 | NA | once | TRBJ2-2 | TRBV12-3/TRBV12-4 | CASSIAAPGELFF | TGTGCCAGCAGCATAGCGGCTCCCGGGGAGCTGTTTTTT
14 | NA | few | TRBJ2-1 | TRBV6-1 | CASSEEYSYNEQFF | TGTGCCAGCAGTGAGGAGTACTCCTACAATGAGCAGTTCTTC
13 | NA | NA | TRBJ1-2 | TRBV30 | CAWSVEAHYGYTF | TGTGCCTGGAGTGTAGAGGCCCACTATGGCTACACCTTC
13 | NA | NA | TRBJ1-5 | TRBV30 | CAWTVGGNQPQHF | TGTGCCTGGACTGTGGGGGGGAATCAGCCCCAGCATTTT
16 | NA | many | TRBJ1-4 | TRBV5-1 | CASSLSPTTGGEKLFF | TGCGCCAGCAGCCTAAGCCCCACAACCGGGGGTGAAAAACTGTTTTTT
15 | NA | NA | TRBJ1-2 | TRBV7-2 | CASSPLTAGDYGYTF | TGTGCCAGCAGCCCGTTAACGGCCGGGGACTATGGCTACACCTTC
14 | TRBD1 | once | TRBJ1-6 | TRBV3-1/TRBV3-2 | CASAIQGGGSPLHF | TGTGCCAGCGCAATACAGGGGGGGGGTTCACCCCTCCACTTT
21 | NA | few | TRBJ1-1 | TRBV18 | CASSPPYRSRGYFDRNTEAFF | TGTGCCAGCTCACCACCGTATAGGTCGAGGGGGTATTTTGATCGGAACACTGAAGCTTTCTTT
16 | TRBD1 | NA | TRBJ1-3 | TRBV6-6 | CASSYRQGEAGNTIYF | TGTGCCAGCAGTTACCGGCAGGGGGAGGCTGGAAACACCATATATTTT
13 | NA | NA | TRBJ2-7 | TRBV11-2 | CASSLVGPRGQYF | TGTGCCAGCAGCTTAGTAGGACCCCGGGGGCAGTACTTC
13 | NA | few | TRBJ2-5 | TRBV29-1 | CSVGLTGWETQYF | TGCAGCGTTGGATTGACAGGCTGGGAGACCCAGTACTTC
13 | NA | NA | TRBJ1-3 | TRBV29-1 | CSVEDNSGNTIYF | TGCAGCGTTGAAGATAACTCTGGAAACACCATATATTTT
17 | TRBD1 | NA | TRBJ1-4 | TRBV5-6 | CASSSVHDRDRGEKLFF | TGTGCCAGCAGCTCCGTACATGACCGGGACAGGGGCGAAAAACTGTTTTTT
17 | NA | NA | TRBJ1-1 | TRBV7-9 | CASSLTGRGGGNTEAFF | TGTGCCAGCAGCCTCACAGGGCGAGGAGGCGGGAACACTGAAGCTTTCTTT
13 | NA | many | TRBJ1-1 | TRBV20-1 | CSASRDSRYEAFF | TGCAGTGCTAGTAGAGACAGCCGGTATGAAGCTTTCTTT
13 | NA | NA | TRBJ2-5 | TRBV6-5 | CASRGASAQTQYF | TGTGCCAGCAGGGGGGCCTCCGCGCAGACCCAGTACTTC
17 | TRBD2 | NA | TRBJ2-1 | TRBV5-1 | CASAREGGGAFYNEQFF | TGCGCCAGCGCCCGCGAGGGCGGGGGGGCGTTCTACAATGAGCAGTTCTTC
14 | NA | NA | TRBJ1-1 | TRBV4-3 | CASSQDRGGTEAFF | TGCGCCAGCAGCCAAGATCGGGGAGGCACTGAAGCTTTCTTT
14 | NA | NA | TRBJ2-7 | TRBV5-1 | CASSPTHPPGEQYF | TGCGCCAGCAGCCCGACCCATCCCCCGGGCGAGCAGTACTTC
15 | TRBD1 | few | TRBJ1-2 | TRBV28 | CASSLYRTGEGGYTF | TGTGCCAGCAGTTTATATAGGACAGGGGAGGGTGGCTACACCTTC
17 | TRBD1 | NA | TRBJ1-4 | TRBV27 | CASSLTGTGVLNEKLFF | TGTGCCAGCAGTTTAACCGGGACAGGGGTACTTAATGAAAAACTGTTTTTT
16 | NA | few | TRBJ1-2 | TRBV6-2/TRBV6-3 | CASSPSGSRMVYGYTF | TGTGCCAGCAGCCCCTCCGGCTCCAGGATGGTCTATGGCTACACCTTC
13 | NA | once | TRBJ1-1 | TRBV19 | CASSTVRGAEAFF | TGTGCCAGTAGTACGGTCAGGGGCGCTGAAGCTTTCTTT
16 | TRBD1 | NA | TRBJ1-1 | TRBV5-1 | CASSLGGQVTNTEAFF | TGCGCCAGCAGCTTAGGAGGACAGGTAACGAACACTGAAGCTTTCTTT
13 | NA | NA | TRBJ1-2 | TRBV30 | CAWSVSARGGYTF | TGTGCCTGGAGTGTATCAGCGCGTGGTGGCTACACCTTC
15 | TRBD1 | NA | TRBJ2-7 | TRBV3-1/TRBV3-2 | CASSLKGQGLYEQYF | TGTGCCAGCAGCCTGAAGGGACAGGGCTTGTACGAGCAGTACTTC
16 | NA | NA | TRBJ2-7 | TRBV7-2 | CASSLARRSQGNEQYF | TGTGCCAGCAGCTTAGCGCGGAGGTCACAGGGCAACGAGCAGTACTTC
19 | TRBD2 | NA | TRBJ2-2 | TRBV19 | CASNPWGTSGARYTGELFF | TGTGCCAGTAACCCCTGGGGGACTAGCGGGGCCCGATACACCGGGGAGCTGTTTTTT
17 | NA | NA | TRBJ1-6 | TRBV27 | CASSLKHSGSYNSPLHF | TGTGCCAGCAGCCTGAAACACTCAGGGTCCTATAATTCACCCCTCCACTTT
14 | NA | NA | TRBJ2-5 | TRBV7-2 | CASSPSSDRETQYF | TGTGCCAGCAGCCCCTCTAGCGATCGTGAGACCCAGTACTTC
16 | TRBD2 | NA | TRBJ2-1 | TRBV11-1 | CASSARLAGSHNEQFF | TGTGCCAGCAGCGCGCGACTAGCGGGTAGCCACAATGAGCAGTTCTTC
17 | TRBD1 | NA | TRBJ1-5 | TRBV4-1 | CASSQYQGGTGRVPQHF | TGCGCCAGCAGCCAATATCAGGGGGGGACAGGTCGTGTGCCCCAGCATTTT
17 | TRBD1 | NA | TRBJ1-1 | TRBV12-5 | CASGLVQGGAKGTEAFF | TGTGCTAGTGGTTTGGTACAAGGGGGCGCAAAAGGCACTGAAGCTTTCTTT
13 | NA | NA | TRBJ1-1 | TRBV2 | CASSSGEGTEAFF | TGTGCCAGCAGTTCAGGGGAGGGGACTGAAGCTTTCTTT
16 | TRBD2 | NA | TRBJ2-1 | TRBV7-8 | CASSPVGAGGRNEQFF | TGTGCCAGCAGCCCAGTTGGAGCGGGGGGGAGGAATGAGCAGTTCTTC
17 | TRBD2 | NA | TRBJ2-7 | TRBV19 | CASSIGLAGGPWSEQYF | TGTGCCAGTAGTATAGGGCTAGCGGGGGGCCCTTGGAGCGAGCAGTACTTC
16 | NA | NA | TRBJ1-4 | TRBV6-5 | CASSYSPGGNYEKLFF | TGTGCCAGCAGTTACTCACCGGGGGGCAATTATGAAAAACTGTTTTTT
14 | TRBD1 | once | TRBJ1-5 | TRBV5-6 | CASSSANRGQPQHF | TGTGCCAGCAGCTCGGCGAACAGGGGGCAGCCCCAGCATTTT
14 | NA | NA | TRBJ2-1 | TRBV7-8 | CASSSARQGIKVFF | TGTGCCAGCAGCTCAGCGAGGCAGGGTATTAAGGTGTTCTTC